This T cell receptor (beta chain) appears in the sequencing data of a study of beta chain features in type 1 diabetes. Study as a whole: Cell yields, gender and age were similar in healthy donors and patients. Study-wide findings and caveats: Here, the possible influence of HLA type (on TCRB rearrangement) remained unresolved. Moderate but significant shortening of TCRB CDR3s was recorded in all four CD4+ subsets from Type 1 diabetes patients.

Germline CDR1 MNHEY, CDR2 SMNVEV (reference sequence). V shed 5 bases, J shed 6 bases, and the junction held 14 bases outside the gene matches. CDR3 length: 16 residues. Sorting with CD45RO/CCR7/CD25/CD127/CD95/CD27 yielded naive, central memory, regulatory and stem-like memory CD4+ cells. Post-sort purity exceeded 98% for all sorted populations. Note on this clone: Its antigen is currently unknown.

Isolated RNA was reverse transcribed in full, so expressed TCRB transcripts were sequenced. Sequencing was performed with immunoSEQ multiplex PCR; in TCRdb, only in-frame clones are kept and a portion is missing. In the table there are about 140,000 clones, about 13% of which are singletons. V and J are TRBV27 and TRBJ2-3, with 7 bases aligning to TRBD1. The origin of this receptor is a man aged 18 to 35 with type 1 diabetes. Sequenced input: central memory CD4+ T cells from blood. The CDR3 DNA is TGTGCCAGCAGTCTACAGGGGCCCCGAGTTCCGGATACGCAGTATTTT. It specifies CASSLQGPRVPDTQYF.